This record covers a single T cell receptor (beta chain). Antigen unknown. This table comes from immunoSEQ multiplex PCR, and its TCRdb copy is limited to in-frame clones, with some not included. Of 7,000 to 9,000 clones listed, roughly 80% are singletons. The V segment lost 1 base and the J segment 5 bases; nucleotides outside the gene matches: 3. Germline-derived CDR1 and CDR2 are WSHSY and SAAADI. This CDR3 is built from 16 residues. The source of the sample is a study of PD-1 blockade in classical Hodgkin lymphoma. Whole-study results and caveats: Reports described newly diagnosed patients as having lower baseline TCR diversity than healthy donors. What drove the repertoire differences, possibly disease activity or prior therapy, has not been defined.

Every patient experienced relapse after autologous stem cell transplantation, and brentuximab vedotin exposure varied. Patients had relapsed/refractory classical Hodgkin lymphoma with complete response, partial response or progressive disease as best response. The sequence was collected from a human donor with classical Hodgkin lymphoma. This chain connects TRBV10-2 to TRBJ2-1; 12 bases agree with TRBD2. Sequencing used peripheral blood mononuclear cells (PBMCs), obtained at baseline. The CDR3 sequence: CASSEFSSGRDNEQFF. The CDR3 region has the DNA TGCGCCAGCAGTGAGTTCTCTAGCGGGAGGGACAATGAGCAGTTCTTC.